This T cell receptor (beta chain) emerged from a study of blood T cell repertoires in COVID-19 (dated by TCRdb to the early 2020s). In terms of the full investigation: Samples from collaborators originated in the United States, Italy and Spain and spanned both the acute and convalescent phases of COVID-19. The repertoires were made available in a free public database intended to serve as a resource for research on the immune response to SARS-CoV-2. Samples were obtained from the ongoing ImmuneRACE study (first 160 participants) and from about 1,300 subjects provided by 6 global collaborators. Nearly every sample came with metadata listing a de-identified subject ID, COVID-19 status, age in years and sex. The dataset comprised deeply sampled blood TCRbeta repertoires from subjects exposed to, actively infected with, or recovered from COVID-19. The material from the prospective study consisted of cDNA or gDNA derived from T cells, B-cell-depleted T cells, or PBMCs. Where HLA class I and class II types were available, the types were taken from metadata supplied by the sample provider, not from assay-based typing.

A remark on this clone: This clone's antigen is unknown. Per-base qualities were not stored, and no clone one base away is much larger.

Compared with germline, V lacks 4 bases and J lacks 3 bases; bases without a gene match: 5. The germline V gene gives CDR1 as ENHRY and CDR2 as SYGVKD. Its CDR3 holds 14 amino acids, cysteine through phenylalanine. Just CDR3 DNA is preserved here, 42 bases in frame from base 1. Collaborating institutions collected whole blood in K2EDTA tubes following their own protocols. For TCRbeta analysis, collaborators shipped samples as frozen whole blood, isolated PBMCs, or DNA extracted from either of those sample types. The immunoSEQ Assay, a bias-controlled multiplex PCR, was used to amplify TCRbeta CDR3 regions from genomic DNA. Processing in the source paper ran as follows. The number of nucleated cells in each sample was estimated by amplification of reference gene primers within the assay. To quantify the absolute abundance of each unique TCRbeta CDR3 rearrangement, sequence reads were collapsed and filtered. For each sample, productive Simpson clonality was calculated as the square root of Simpson's diversity index across productive rearrangements. The source is immuneACCESS, and TCRdb retained only in-frame sequences with V and J called. Part of the clones is not carried over; for the studies checked, unresolved V genes explain less than half of this, and the remainder is unexplained. Clone size and the V and J calls come from that table; the DNA yielded D and trimming. The sample profile shows 80,000 to 130,000 clones; over 75% of them were found once. Roughly 6.5% of the sample goes to the ten largest clones.

Overall results and qualifications from the work: Clinical and demographic metadata were provided uncurated, with the amount varying by source and participant.

This receptor was identified in a woman aged 60-75 years with acute or convalescent COVID-19. The sample taken for sequencing was peripheral blood. Here the chain combines TRBV10-3 and TRBJ2-7, with 8 bases in between that match TRBD2. The nucleotide sequence is TGTGCCATCAGTGCCACTAGCGGAGACTACGAGCAGTACTTC. The resulting protein is CAISATSGDYEQYF.